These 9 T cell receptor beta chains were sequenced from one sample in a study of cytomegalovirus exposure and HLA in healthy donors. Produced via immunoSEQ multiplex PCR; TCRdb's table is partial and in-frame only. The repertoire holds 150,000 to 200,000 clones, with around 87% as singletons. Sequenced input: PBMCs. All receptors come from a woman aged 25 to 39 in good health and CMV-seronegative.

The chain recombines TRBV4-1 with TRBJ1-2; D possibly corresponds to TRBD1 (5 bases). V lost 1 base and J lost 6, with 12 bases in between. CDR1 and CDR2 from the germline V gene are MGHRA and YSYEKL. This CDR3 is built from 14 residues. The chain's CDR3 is CASSQGASGDGYTF. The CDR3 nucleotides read TGCGCCAGCAGCCAAGGAGCATCGGGGGATGGCTACACCTTC.

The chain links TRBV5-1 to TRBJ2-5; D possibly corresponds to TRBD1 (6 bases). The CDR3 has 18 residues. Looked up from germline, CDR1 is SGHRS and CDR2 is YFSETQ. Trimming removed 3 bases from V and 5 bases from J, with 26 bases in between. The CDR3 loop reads CASSSRGILTGTQETQYF. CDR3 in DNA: TGCGCCAGCAGCTCTCGCGGAATCTTGACAGGTACCCAGGAGACCCAGTACTTC.

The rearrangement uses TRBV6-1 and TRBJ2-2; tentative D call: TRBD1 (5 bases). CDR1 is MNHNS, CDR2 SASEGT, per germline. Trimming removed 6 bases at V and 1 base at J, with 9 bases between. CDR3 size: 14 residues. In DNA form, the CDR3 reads TGTGCCAGCAGCAACGACAGGAACACCGGGGAGCTGTTTTTT. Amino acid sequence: CASSNDRNTGELFF.

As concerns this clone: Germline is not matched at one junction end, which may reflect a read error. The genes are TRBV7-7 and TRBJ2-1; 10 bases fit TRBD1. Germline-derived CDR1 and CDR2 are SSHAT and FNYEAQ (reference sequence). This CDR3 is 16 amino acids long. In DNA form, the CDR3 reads TGTGCTAGCAGCTTAGGGACAGGGGTCGATTTCGATGAGCAGTTCTTC. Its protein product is CASSLGTGVDFDEQFF.

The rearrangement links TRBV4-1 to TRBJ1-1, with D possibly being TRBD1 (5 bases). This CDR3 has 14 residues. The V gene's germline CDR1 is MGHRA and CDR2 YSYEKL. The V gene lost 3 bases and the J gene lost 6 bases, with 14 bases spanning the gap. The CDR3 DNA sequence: TGCGCCAGCAGCCAGGGCGACAGTTTCGCTGAAGCTTTCTTT. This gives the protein CASSQGDSFAEAFF.

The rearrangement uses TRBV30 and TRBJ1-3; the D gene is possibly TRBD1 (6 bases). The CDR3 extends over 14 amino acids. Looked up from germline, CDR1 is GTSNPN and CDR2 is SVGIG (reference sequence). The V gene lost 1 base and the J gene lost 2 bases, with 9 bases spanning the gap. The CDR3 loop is CAWSGGQPGNTIYF. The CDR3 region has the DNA TGTGCCTGGAGTGGCGGACAGCCTGGAAACACCATATATTTT.

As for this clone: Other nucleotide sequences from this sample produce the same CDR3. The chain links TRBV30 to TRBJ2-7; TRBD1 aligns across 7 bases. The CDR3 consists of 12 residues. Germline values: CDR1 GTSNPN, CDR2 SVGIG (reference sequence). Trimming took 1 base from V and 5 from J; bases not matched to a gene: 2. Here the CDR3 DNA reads TGTGCCTGGAGTGAGACAGGGAACGAGCAGTACTTC. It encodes CAWSETGNEQYF.

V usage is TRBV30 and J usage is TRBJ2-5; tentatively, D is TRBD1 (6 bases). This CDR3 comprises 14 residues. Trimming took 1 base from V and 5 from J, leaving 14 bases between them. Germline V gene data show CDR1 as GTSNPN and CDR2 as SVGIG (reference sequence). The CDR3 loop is CAWSGGPLKETQYF. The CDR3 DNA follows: TGTGCCTGGAGTGGGGGGCCACTCAAGGAGACCCAGTACTTC.

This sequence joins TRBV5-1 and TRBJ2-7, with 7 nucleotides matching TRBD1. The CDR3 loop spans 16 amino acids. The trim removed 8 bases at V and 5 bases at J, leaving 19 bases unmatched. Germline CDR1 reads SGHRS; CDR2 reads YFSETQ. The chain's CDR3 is CARPGLRGQFSHEQYF. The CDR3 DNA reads TGCGCCAGACCCGGGCTGAGGGGGCAATTTTCCCACGAGCAGTACTTC.